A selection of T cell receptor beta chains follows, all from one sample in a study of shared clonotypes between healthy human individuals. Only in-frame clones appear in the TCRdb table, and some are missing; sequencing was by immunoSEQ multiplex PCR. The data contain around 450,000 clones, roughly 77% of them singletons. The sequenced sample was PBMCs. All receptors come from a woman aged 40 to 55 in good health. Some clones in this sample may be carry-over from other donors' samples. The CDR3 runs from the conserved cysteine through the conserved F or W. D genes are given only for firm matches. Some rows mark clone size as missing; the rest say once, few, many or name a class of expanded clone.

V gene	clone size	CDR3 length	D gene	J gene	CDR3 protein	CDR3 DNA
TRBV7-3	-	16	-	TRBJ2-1	CASSPLARGAYNEQFF	TGTGCCAGCAGCCCCCTCGCCCGCGGGGCGTACAATGAGCAGTTCTTC
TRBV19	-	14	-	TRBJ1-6	CASSMDSHNSPLHF	TGTGCCAGTAGTATGGACAGCCATAATTCACCCCTCCACTTT
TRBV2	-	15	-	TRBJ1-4	CASRTGTATNEKLFF	TGTGCCAGCAGGACCGGGACCGCTACTAATGAAAAACTGTTTTTT
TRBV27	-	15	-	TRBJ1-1	CASSSQQDPNTEAFF	TGTGCCAGCAGTAGTCAACAGGACCCGAACACTGAAGCTTTCTTT
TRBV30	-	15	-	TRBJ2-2	CAWSRDATNTGELFF	TGTGCCTGGAGCAGAGACGCTACGAACACCGGGGAGCTGTTTTTT
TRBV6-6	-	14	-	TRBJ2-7	CASSYGQGSYEQYF	TGTGCCAGCAGTTACGGTCAGGGGTCCTACGAGCAGTACTTC
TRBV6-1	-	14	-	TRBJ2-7	CANPSPHRDYEQYF	TGTGCCAACCCATCCCCACATAGAGACTACGAGCAGTACTTC
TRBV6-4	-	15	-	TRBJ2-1	CASSDGVSGDNEQFF	TGTGCCAGCAGTGATGGGGTCTCGGGAGACAATGAGCAGTTCTTC
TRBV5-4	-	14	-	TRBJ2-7	CASSLAGARGEQYF	TGTGCCAGCAGCTTAGCAGGGGCACGAGGGGAGCAGTACTTC
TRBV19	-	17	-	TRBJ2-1	CASSTFRGANSYNEQFF	TGTGCCAGTAGTACTTTCAGGGGAGCCAACTCCTACAATGAGCAGTTCTTC
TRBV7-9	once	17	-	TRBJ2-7	CASSPGTAGPLSYEQYF	TGTGCCAGCAGCCCAGGGACAGCGGGGCCCCTTTCCTACGAGCAGTACTTC
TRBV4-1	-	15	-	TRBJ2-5	CASSQGPGVQETQYF	TGCGCCAGCAGCCAGGGGCCAGGGGTACAGGAGACCCAGTACTTC
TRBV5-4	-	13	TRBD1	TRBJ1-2	CASSLTGGDGYTF	TGTGCCAGCAGCTTGACAGGGGGCGATGGCTACACCTTC
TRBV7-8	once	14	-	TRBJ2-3	CASSQAVGADTQYF	TGTGCCAGCAGCCAAGCGGTGGGGGCAGATACGCAGTATTTT
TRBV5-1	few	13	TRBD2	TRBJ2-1	CASSLETGTSGVF	TGCGCCAGCAGCTTGGAAACCGGGACTAGCGGGGTCTTC
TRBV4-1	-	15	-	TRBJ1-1	CASSQPGGLNTEAFF	TGCGCCAGCAGCCAACCGGGGGGGCTGAACACTGAAGCTTTCTTT
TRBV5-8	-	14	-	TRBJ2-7	CASSSGTGSYEQYF	TGTGCCAGCAGCTCCGGGACTGGCTCCTACGAGCAGTACTTC
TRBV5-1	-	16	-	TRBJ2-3	CASSLGGMASTDTQYF	TGCGCCAGCAGCTTAGGGGGGATGGCTAGCACAGATACGCAGTATTTT
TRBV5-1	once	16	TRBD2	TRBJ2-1	CASSPQGSGSRNEQFF	TGCGCCAGCAGCCCTCAGGGTAGCGGGAGTAGGAATGAGCAGTTCTTC
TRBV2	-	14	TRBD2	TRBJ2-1	CASRGTSVYNEQFF	TGTGCCAGCAGAGGGACTAGCGTCTACAATGAGCAGTTCTTC
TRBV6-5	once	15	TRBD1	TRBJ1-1	CASSPPRDRGSEAFF	TGTGCCAGCAGTCCACCCCGGGACAGGGGGTCAGAAGCTTTCTTT
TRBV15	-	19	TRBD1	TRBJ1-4	CATSRDPPGQGNFNEKLFF	TGTGCCACCAGCAGAGATCCCCCCGGACAGGGAAATTTTAATGAAAAACTGTTTTTT
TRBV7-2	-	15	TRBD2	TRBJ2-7	CASSPIAAGGGEQYF	TGTGCCAGCAGCCCCATTGCAGCGGGAGGGGGGGAGCAGTACTTC
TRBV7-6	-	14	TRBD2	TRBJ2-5	CASSQAGVGETQYF	TGTGCCAGCAGCCAAGCGGGAGTTGGAGAGACCCAGTACTTC
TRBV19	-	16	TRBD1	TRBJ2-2	CASSTPGTGSTGELFF	TGTGCCAGTAGTACACCCGGGACAGGGAGCACCGGGGAGCTGTTTTTT
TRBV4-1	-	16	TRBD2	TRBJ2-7	CASSKDGASGRNEQYF	TGCGCCAGCAGCAAAGATGGGGCTAGCGGGAGGAACGAGCAGTACTTC
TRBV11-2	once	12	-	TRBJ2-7	CASSQRSHEQYF	TGTGCCAGCAGCCAGAGAAGTCACGAGCAGTACTTC
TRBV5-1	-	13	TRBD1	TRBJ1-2	CASSREDREGYTF	TGCGCCAGCAGCCGGGAAGACAGGGAAGGCTACACCTTC
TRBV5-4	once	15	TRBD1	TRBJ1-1	CAFRRGTDGNTEAFF	TGTGCCTTCCGCCGAGGGACAGATGGGAACACTGAAGCTTTCTTT
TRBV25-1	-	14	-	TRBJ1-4	CASSGPGTGHELFF	TGTGCCAGCAGTGGTCCAGGGACCGGTCATGAACTGTTTTTT
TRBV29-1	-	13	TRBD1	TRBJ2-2	CSVDAQGPGELFF	TGCAGCGTTGACGCACAGGGGCCCGGGGAGCTGTTTTTT
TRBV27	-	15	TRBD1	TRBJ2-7	CASSLLGQGSYEQYF	TGTGCCAGCAGCCTCCTGGGACAGGGATCGTACGAGCAGTACTTC
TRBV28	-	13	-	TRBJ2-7	CASSPGSSYEQYF	TGTGCCAGCAGTCCAGGTAGCTCCTACGAGCAGTACTTC
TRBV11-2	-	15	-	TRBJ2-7	CASSPSPTSSYEQYF	TGTGCCAGCAGCCCTAGCCCCACGAGCTCCTACGAGCAGTACTTC
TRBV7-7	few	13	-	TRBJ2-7	CASSLTARDEQYF	TGTGCTAGCAGCTTAACGGCGCGGGACGAGCAGTACTTC
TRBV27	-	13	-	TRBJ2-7	CASKGQGLYEQYF	TGTGCCAGCAAGGGGCAGGGTTTGTACGAGCAGTACTTC
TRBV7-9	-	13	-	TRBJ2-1	CASSLSGVGEQFF	TGTGCCAGCTCCCTATCGGGGGTCGGGGAGCAGTTCTTC
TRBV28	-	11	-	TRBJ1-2	CASSWRYGYTF	TGTGCCAGCAGTTGGCGGTATGGCTACACCTTC